This entry describes one TCR beta chain. An end of the junction differs from the germline gene, which may be a read error. The data were taken from a study of blood T cell repertoires in COVID-19. Study at large: The cDNA or gDNA used as material had been derived from T cells, B-cell-depleted T cells, or PBMCs.

The method was immunoSEQ multiplex PCR; TCRdb's version includes in-frame clones alone and lacks a portion of them. The data hold around 64,000 clones, with around 90% observed a single time. There are 13 residues in the CDR3. The chain has TRBV12-3 or TRBV12-4 and TRBJ2-7; 8 nucleotides match TRBD2. This TCR derives from a human donor in a cohort sampled during active COVID-19. Sequencing was performed on peripheral blood. The CDR3 region has the DNA TGTGCCAGCAGGACTAGCGCTGGCTACGAGCCGTACTTC. Translated: CASRTSAGYEPYF.